What follows are 4 T cell receptor beta chains derived from one specimen sequenced in a study of read filtering for tumor transcriptome and immune sequencing. This library used roughly 370 ng RNA and molecular barcoded adaptors spanning alpha/delta and beta/gamma chains. One entry per CDR3 protein results from TCRdb running MiXCR on the reads. The sample has 100,000 to 150,000 distinct CDR3 sequences, over 10% seen once. The sequenced material came from a population of CD138-negative cells sorted from bone marrow. All receptors derive from a donor aged 40 or over with multiple myeloma.

Points on this clonotype: Mismatch with germline at one junction end may stem from a read error. CDR3 coding DNA: TGTGCCAGCAGTTCCCTAGGGGGAGGGAAGAACTATGGCTACGCCTTC. The encoded protein is CASSSLGGGKNYGYAF. The genes are TRBV12-3 or TRBV12-4 and TRBJ1-2; TRBD1 is a possible D gene (6 bases). The CDR3 consists of 16 residues.

In its sample, this clonotype was seen many times. This chain joins TRBV7-2 and TRBJ2-2, with unresolved D. This CDR3 comprises 14 residues. Trimming took off 8 bases at V and 0 bases at J, with 10 bases between the two ends. CDR1 is SGHTA and CDR2 is FQGNSA in the germline V gene. The CDR3 nucleotides read TGTGCCAGCGTCGTAGGCGCGAACACCGGGGAGCTGTTTTTT. Protein product: CASVVGANTGELFF.

This clonotype was recorded many times. This chain links TRBV4-1 with TRBJ2-1, with TRBD2 matching 9 bases. The ends lost 4 bases at V and 0 bases at J; junction bases unmatched: 4. Germline V gene sequence: CDR1 MGHRA, CDR2 YSYEKL. CDR3 size: 16 residues. The CDR3 sequence: CASSPRLAASYNEQFF. CDR3 DNA: TGCGCCAGCAGCCCCCGACTAGCGGCCTCCTACAATGAGCAGTTCTTC.

J is TRBJ2-1 and V is TRBV4-3, with D maybe TRBD1 (6 bases). The V end was cut by 0 bases, the J end by 10 bases, with 19 bases between. CDR1 is LGHNA, CDR2 YSLEER, per germline. This CDR3 has 16 amino acids. CDR3 DNA: TGCGCCAGCAGCCAAGATGGAAGCGAGGCTGGGGGCGAGCAGTTCTTC. This gives the protein CASSQDGSEAGGEQFF.